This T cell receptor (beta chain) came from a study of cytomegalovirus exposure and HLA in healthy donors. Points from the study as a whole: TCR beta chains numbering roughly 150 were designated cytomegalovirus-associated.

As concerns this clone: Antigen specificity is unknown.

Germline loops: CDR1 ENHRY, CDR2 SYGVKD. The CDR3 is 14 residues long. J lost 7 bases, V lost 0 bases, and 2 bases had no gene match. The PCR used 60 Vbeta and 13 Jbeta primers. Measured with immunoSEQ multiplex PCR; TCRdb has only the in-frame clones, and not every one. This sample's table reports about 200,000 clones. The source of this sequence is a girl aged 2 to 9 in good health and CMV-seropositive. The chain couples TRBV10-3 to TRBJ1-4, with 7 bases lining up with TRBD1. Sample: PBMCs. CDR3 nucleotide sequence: TGTGCCATCAGTGAGTCACAGGGGAGTGAAAAACTGTTTTTT. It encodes CAISESQGSEKLFF.